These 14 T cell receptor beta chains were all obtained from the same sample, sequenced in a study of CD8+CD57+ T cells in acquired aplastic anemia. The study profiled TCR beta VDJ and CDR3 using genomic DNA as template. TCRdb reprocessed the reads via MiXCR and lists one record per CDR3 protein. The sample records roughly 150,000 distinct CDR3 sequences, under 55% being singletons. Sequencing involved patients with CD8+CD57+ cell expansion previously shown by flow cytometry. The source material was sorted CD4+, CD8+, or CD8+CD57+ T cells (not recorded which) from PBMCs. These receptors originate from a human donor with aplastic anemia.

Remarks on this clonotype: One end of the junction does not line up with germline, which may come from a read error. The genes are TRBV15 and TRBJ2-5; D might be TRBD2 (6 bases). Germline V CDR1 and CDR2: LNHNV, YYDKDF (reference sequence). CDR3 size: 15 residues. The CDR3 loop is CATSRDSGGAETQYF. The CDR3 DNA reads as TGTGCAACCAGCAGAGATAGCGGAGGGGCAGAGACCCAGTACTTC.

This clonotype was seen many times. CDR3 DNA: TGTGCCAGCAGTGACAGTTTGGGGGCCTACGAGCAGTACTTC. Protein sequence: CASSDSLGAYEQYF. V is TRBV2 and J is TRBJ2-7; D may be TRBD1 or TRBD2 (5 bases each). CDR3 length equals 14 residues. V was clipped by 3 bases and J by 2 bases, with 11 bases between them. Germline assignment: CDR1 SNHLY and CDR2 FYNNEI. The full variable domain, its missing parts supplied by reference TRBV2 and TRBJ2-7, is EPEVTQTPSHQVTQMGQEVILRCVPISNHLYFYWYRQILGQKVEFLVSFYNNEISEKSEIFDDQFSVERPDGSNFTLKIRSTKLEDSAMYFCASSDSLGAYEQYFGPGTRLTVT.

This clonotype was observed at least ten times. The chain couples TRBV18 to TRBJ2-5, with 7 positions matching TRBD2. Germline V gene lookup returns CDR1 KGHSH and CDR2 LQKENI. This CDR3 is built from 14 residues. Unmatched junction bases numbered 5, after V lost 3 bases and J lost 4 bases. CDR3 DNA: TGTGCCAGCTCACCGGGACTACCCTTAGAGACCCAGTACTTC. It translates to CASSPGLPLETQYF.

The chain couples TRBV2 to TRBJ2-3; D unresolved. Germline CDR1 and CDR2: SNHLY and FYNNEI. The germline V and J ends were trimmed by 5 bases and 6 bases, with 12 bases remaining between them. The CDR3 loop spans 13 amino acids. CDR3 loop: CASSYSLLDTQYF. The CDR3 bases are TGTGCCAGCAGTTACTCCCTGTTGGATACGCAGTATTTT.

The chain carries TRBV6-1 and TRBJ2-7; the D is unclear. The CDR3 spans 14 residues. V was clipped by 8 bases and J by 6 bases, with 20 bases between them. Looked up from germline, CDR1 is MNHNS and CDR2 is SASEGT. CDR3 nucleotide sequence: TGTGCCAGCGGAGACGGACCCAGAGAAGGCGAGCAGTACTTC. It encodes CASGDGPREGEQYF.

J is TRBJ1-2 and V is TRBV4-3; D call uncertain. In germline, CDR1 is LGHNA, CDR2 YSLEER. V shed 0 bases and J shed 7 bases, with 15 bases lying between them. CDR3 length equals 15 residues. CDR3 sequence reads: CASSQDVAVLGGYTF. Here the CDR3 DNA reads TGCGCCAGCAGCCAAGATGTAGCCGTTTTGGGTGGCTACACCTTC.

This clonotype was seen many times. The CDR3 bases are TGTGCCAGCAGCCTCGGGACTAGCGGGATCGGAGATACGCAGTATTTT. Its protein product is CASSLGTSGIGDTQYF. The chain has TRBV5-4 and TRBJ2-3; 13 nucleotides agree with TRBD2. J gave up 5 bases and V 4 bases, and 7 bases lay outside the gene matches. CDR3 length equals 16 residues. Germline CDR1 reads SGHNT; CDR2 reads YYREEE (reference sequence). The entire variable domain, with the rest obtained from reference TRBV5-4 and TRBJ2-3, is as follows: ETGVTQSPTHLIKTRGQQVTLRCSSQSGHNTVSWYQQALGQGPQFIFQYYREEENGRGNFPPRFSGLQFPNYSSELNVNALELDDSALYLCASSLGTSGIGDTQYFGPGTRLTVL.

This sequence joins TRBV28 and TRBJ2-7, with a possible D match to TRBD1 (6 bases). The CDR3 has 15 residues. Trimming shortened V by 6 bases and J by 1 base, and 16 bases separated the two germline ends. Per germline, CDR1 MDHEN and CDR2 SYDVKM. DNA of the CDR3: TGTGCCAGCAGCCAAAAGCCAGGGGCGTCCTACGAGCAGTACTTC. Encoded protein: CASSQKPGASYEQYF. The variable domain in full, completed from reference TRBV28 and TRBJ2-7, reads DVKVTQSSRYLVKRTGEKVFLECVQDMDHENMFWYRQDPGLGLRLIYFSYDVKMKEKGDIPEGYSVSREKKERFSLILESASTNQTSMYLCASSQKPGASYEQYFGPGTRLTVT.

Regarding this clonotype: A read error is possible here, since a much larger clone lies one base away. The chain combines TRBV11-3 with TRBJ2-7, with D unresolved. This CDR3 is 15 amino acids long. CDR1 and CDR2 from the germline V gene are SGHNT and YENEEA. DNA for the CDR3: TGTGCCAGCAGCTTGTCACCTACGGGCTCCCACGAGCAGTACTTC. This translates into CASSLSPTGSHEQYF. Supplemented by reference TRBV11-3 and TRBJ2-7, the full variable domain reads EAGVVQSPRYKIIEKKQPVAFWCNPISGHNTLYWYLQNLGQGPELLIRYENEEAVDDSQLPKDRFSAERLKGVDSTLKIQPAELGDSAVYLCASSLSPTGSHEQYFGPGTRLTVT.

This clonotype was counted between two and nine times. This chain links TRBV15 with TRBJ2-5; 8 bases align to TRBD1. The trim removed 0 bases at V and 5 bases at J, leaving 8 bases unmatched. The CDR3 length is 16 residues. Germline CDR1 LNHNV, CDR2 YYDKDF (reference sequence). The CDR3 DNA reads TGTGCCACCAGCAGAGATCTGGCAGGGGGCTATGAGACCCAGTACTTC. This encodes CATSRDLAGGYETQYF.

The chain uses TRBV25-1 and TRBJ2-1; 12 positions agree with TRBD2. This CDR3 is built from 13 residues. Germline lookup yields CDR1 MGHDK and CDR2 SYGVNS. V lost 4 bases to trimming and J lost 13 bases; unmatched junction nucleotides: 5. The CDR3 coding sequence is TGTGCCAGCAGTGTGCGACTAGCGGGAGATCAGTTCTTC. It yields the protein CASSVRLAGDQFF.

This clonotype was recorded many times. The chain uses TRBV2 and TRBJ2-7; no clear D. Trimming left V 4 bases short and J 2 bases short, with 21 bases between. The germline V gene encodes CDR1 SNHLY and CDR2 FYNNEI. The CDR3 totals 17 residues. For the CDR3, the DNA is TGTGCCAGCAGTGCAACCCTTGTGTCAGGCAGTCCCTACGAGCAGTACTTC. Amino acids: CASSATLVSGSPYEQYF.

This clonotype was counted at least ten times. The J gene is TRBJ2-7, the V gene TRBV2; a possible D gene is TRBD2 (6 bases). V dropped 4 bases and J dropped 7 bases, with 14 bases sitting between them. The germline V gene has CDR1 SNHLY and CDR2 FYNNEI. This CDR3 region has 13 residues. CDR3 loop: CASSGQLEGEQYF. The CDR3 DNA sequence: TGTGCCAGCAGTGGACAGTTGGAGGGAGAGCAGTACTTC.

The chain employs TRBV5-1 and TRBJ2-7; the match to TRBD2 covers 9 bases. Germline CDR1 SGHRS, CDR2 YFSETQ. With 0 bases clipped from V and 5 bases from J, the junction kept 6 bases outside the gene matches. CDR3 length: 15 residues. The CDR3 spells CASSLAGLAADEQYF. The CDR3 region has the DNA TGCGCCAGCAGCTTGGCGGGACTAGCCGCGGACGAGCAGTACTTC.